A selection of T cell receptor beta chains follows, all from one sample in a study of a mutant IDH1 vaccine in newly diagnosed glioma. Produced via immunoSEQ multiplex PCR; TCRdb's table is partial and in-frame only. The repertoire includes tens of thousands of clones, about three quarters of them detected once, and more than 4.5% sits in the top ten. Antigens of these TCRs are unknown. The source material was PBMCs, sampled from a glioma patient whose treatment included an IDH1 peptide vaccine. Source of these receptors: a man aged 45-65 years with glioma. Both conserved end residues are trimmed from each CDR3.

TRBJ1-1 | TRBV19 | ASSNRVGHTEAF
TRBJ2-5 | TRBV7-8 | ASSPPTWETQY
TRBJ1-1 | TRBV7-9 | ASSLGRAKNTEAF
TRBJ2-5 | TRBV6-6 | ASSAGSAGEQETQY
TRBJ1-1 | TRBV28 | ASSLLMGTTEAF
TRBJ2-1 | TRBV11-1 | ASSLRLGVINEQF
TRBJ2-1 | TRBV18 | ASSPSQTPTEQF
TRBJ1-4 | TRBV6-5 | ASSFRNEKLF
TRBJ2-3 | TRBV30 | AWKWDRGTDTQY
TRBJ1-2 | TRBV2 | ASTIGMLGYT
TRBJ2-3 | TRBV30 | AWSVSWGRSSTDTQY
TRBJ2-2 | TRBV9 | ASSAPATGVTGELF
TRBJ1-1 | TRBV10-2 | ASSPGGGITEAF
TRBJ1-2 | TRBV4-3 | ASSQDTGQGLNYGYT
TRBJ1-5 | TRBV19 | ASSSGGGGSNQPQH
TRBJ1-1 | TRBV5-1 | ASSSNPLQGAGTEAF
TRBJ2-7 | TRBV19 | ASSIDFGASYYEQY
TRBJ2-5 | TRBV2 | ASSEGGTRETQY
TRBJ1-2 | TRBV29-1 | SARTGPYGYT
TRBJ2-1 | TRBV6-1 | ASSDTDSNEQF
TRBJ2-7 | TRBV27 | ASSSGVDYEQY
TRBJ1-6 | TRBV11-1 | ASSRDTYSPLH
TRBJ1-4 | TRBV30 | AWSAQGGHEKLF
TRBJ1-1 | TRBV7-9 | ASSFDQVNTEAF
TRBJ1-1 | TRBV19 | ASRVAGLLEAF
TRBJ2-1 | TRBV15 | ATSSGQGSYNEQF
TRBJ1-5 | TRBV23-1 | ASRTGFSNQPQH
TRBJ2-2 | TRBV2 | ASSPHAGAETGELF
TRBJ1-4 | TRBV10-1 | ASSEAGDDEKLF
TRBJ2-7 | TRBV7-2 | ASSVGTGVYEQY
TRBJ1-2 | TRBV5-1 | ASSLDTASNYGYT
TRBJ2-2 | TRBV7-9 | ASSTGLTGELF
TRBJ2-6 | TRBV5-1 | ASSRAGTGNSGANVLT
TRBJ1-4 | TRBV18 | ASSRSSSEKLF
TRBJ2-3 | TRBV2 | ASSERDASTDTQY
TRBJ2-3 | TRBV9 | ASSPGGSSPDTQY
TRBJ2-7 | TRBV5-1 | ASSLNYEQY
TRBJ1-2 | TRBV19 | ASSTNYGYT
TRBJ1-4 | TRBV9 | ASSVRGVTTNEKLF
TRBJ2-7 | TRBV10-3 | AISETVNSYEQY
TRBJ2-6 | TRBV5-4 | ASSSPGDPRSSGANVLT
TRBJ2-5 | TRBV30 | AWTYGQATETQY
TRBJ2-5 | TRBV5-4 | ASSGRGAPQETQY
TRBJ2-6 | TRBV25-1 | ASTGSSGANVLT
TRBJ1-1 | TRBV4-1 | ASRRTVMNTEAF
TRBJ2-1 | TRBV10-2 | ASRTSGGVNEQF
TRBJ1-5 | TRBV4-1 | ASSLNRGPSQPQH
TRBJ2-2 | TRBV7-9 | ASSSQGDTGELF
TRBJ2-2 | TRBV4-1 | ASSPRLAGGGTGELF
TRBJ2-7 | TRBV10-2 | ASSSFTGLAGYEQY
TRBJ1-2 | TRBV5-1 | ASSLADSLSYT
TRBJ1-3 | TRBV7-9 | ASSPPGKGALSGNTIY
TRBJ2-1 | TRBV30 | AWRPRTGDNEQF
TRBJ2-1 | TRBV5-6 | ASSFGLEQF